These 15 T cell receptor beta chains share one sample of origin, sequenced in a study of metastatic and nonmetastatic thyroid tumors. Treatment of any kind had been given to no patient before thyroid surgery. From the PCR reads, TCRdb re-called clones with MiXCR. The data hold approximately 70,000 clones, with about 4% observed a single time. The source material was blood. The receptor set was obtained from a female donor with papillary thyroid cancer or a benign thyroid nodule (not recorded which). Some clones in this sample may be carry-over from other donors' samples.

V and J are TRBV30 and TRBJ1-6; 8 bases are a match to TRBD1. There are 13 residues in the CDR3. With 7 bases clipped from V and 4 bases from J, the junction kept 3 bases outside the gene matches. Germline CDR1 and CDR2: GTSNPN and SVGIG (reference sequence). The CDR3 loop reads CASDRGYNSPLHF. The CDR3 bases are TGTGCCTCCGACAGGGGATATAATTCACCCCTCCACTTT.

There are many counts of this clone. J is TRBJ2-2 and V is TRBV7-2; 7 nucleotides align to TRBD1. Trimming at V came to 3 bases and at J to 7 bases, leaving 5 bases not matched to a gene. The CDR3 consists of 14 residues. Germline values: CDR1 SGHTA, CDR2 FQGNSA. CDR3 region: CASSFSQGNGELFF. CDR3 nucleotides: TGTGCCAGCAGCTTTTCACAGGGGAACGGGGAGCTGTTTTTT.

This clone was observed at least ten times. The chain couples TRBV14 to TRBJ1-2; 10 nucleotides line up with TRBD1. With V trimmed by 4 bases and J by 4 bases, 3 bases remained unmatched. The CDR3 covers 14 residues. The germline V gene has CDR1 SGHDN and CDR2 FVKESK. The CDR3 DNA is TGTGCCAGCAGCCCTTGGACAGGGGGCTATGGCTACACCTTC. It specifies CASSPWTGGYGYTF.

This clone was picked up many times. The CDR3 loop reads CASSFSVPKTAKDWHTQYF. The DNA for the CDR3 is TGTGCCAGCAGTTTCTCTGTGCCCAAAACGGCTAAGGATTGGCATACGCAGTATTTT. This chain connects TRBV28 to TRBJ2-3; D not resolved. V lost 3 bases and J lost 7, with 29 bases in between. CDR1 MDHEN and CDR2 SYDVKM come from the germline V gene. This CDR3 spans 19 amino acids.

This chain links TRBV6-5 with TRBJ1-2; D unclear. Trimming removed 0 bases from V and 1 base from J, with 9 bases in between. The V gene's germline CDR1 is MNHEY and CDR2 SVGAGI. The CDR3 is 15 amino acids. The CDR3 coding sequence is TGTGCCAGCAGTTACTCTCCAGAACTTAACTATGGCTACACCTTC. Protein product: CASSYSPELNYGYTF.

This clone came up many times. The gene calls are TRBV2 and TRBJ2-2; unclear D gene. CDR3 size: 12 residues. The V gene lost 5 bases and the J gene lost 5 bases, with 6 bases spanning the gap. Germline V CDR1 and CDR2: SNHLY, FYNNEI. CDR3 in amino acids: CASSTRTGELFF. The CDR3 DNA is TGTGCCAGCAGTACCCGTACCGGGGAGCTGTTTTTT.

This clone was detected a few times. A read error may produce the germline difference seen at one junction end. The chain joins TRBV15 to TRBJ2-7; the D gene is possibly TRBD1 (6 bases). This CDR3 region has 14 residues. Germline assignment: CDR1 LNHNV and CDR2 YYDKDF (reference sequence). In DNA form, the CDR3 reads TGTGCCTCCAGCAGAGGACAGACAACCTGCGAGCAGTACTTC. It codes for CASSRGQTTCEQYF.

Only a few counts were recorded for this clone. The chain couples TRBV6-2 or TRBV6-3 to TRBJ2-7; weak D call: TRBD2 (6 bases). The CDR3 is 14 residues long. CDR1 is MNHEY, CDR2 SVGEGT, per germline. The V gene lost 3 bases and the J gene lost 6 bases, with 15 bases spanning the gap. The CDR3 nucleotides read TGTGCCAGCAGTTATCGGGGACTTAGTCCCGAGCAGTACTTC. It is translated as CASSYRGLSPEQYF.

This clone came up many times. This chain uses TRBV3-1 with TRBJ2-7; maybe TRBD2 (6 bases). V was trimmed by 5 bases and J by 5 bases, leaving 13 bases between them. The CDR3 contains 13 residues. The germline gives CDR1 LGHDT, CDR2 YNNKEL (reference sequence). The CDR3 nucleotides read TGTGCCAGCAGCTTACGGGACTTGGACGAGCAGTACTTC. It encodes CASSLRDLDEQYF.

The sample holds a few counts of this clone. The junction departs from the called germline gene at one end, perhaps through a read error. The CDR3 region is CASVLVLFGRGKNRYEQYF. The CDR3 region has the DNA TGTGCTAGTGTTTTGGTACTGTTCGGCAGGGGTAAAAACCGCTACGAGCAGTACTTC. V and J are TRBV12-5 and TRBJ2-7, with D perhaps TRBD1 (6 bases). Looked up from germline, CDR1 is LGHNT and CDR2 is FRNRAP. CDR3 length equals 19 residues.

V gene TRBV11-3 combines with J gene TRBJ2-1; TRBD2 might be the D (6 bases). Germline V gives CDR1 SGHNT, CDR2 YENEEA. Trimming removed 5 bases at V and 4 bases at J, with 18 bases between. CDR3 length equals 16 residues. The CDR3 reads CASSAGTTVCYNEQFF. In DNA, the CDR3 is TGTGCCAGCAGCGCGGGGACCACGGTGTGTTACAATGAGCAGTTCTTC.

The chain recombines TRBV10-2 with TRBJ2-1; the match to TRBD2 covers 11 bases. The CDR3 runs to 14 residues. CDR1 WSHSY and CDR2 SAAADI come from the germline V gene. V was pared by 8 bases and J by 10 bases, with 10 bases of the junction left unmatched. CDR3 DNA: TGCGCCAGCCAACTAGCGGGGGCCCCGGGAGAGCAGTTCTTC. Residues: CASQLAGAPGEQFF.

A remark on this clone: A read error may account for a junction end that differs from germline. V is TRBV10-3 and J is TRBJ2-7; D tentatively fits TRBD1 or TRBD2 (7 bases each). CDR1 is ENHRY, CDR2 SYGVKD, per germline. The CDR3 loop spans 19 amino acids. CDR3 bases: TGTGCCGTCAGTGAGGGTCAGGGGGTCGTCAAGCGGGATACCTACGAGCAGTACTTC. Its translation: CAVSEGQGVVKRDTYEQYF.

This clone occurred many times. The CDR3 sequence: CASTPREGAEAFF. In nucleotides, the CDR3 is TGTGCCAGCACCCCGAGGGAAGGGGCTGAAGCTTTCTTT. This chain uses TRBV12-3 or TRBV12-4 with TRBJ1-1; a weak D match, TRBD1 (5 bases). CDR3 size: 13 residues. V shed 7 bases and J shed 6 bases, with 15 bases lying between them.

The V gene is TRBV7-9, the J gene TRBJ2-6; D is perhaps TRBD1 or TRBD2 (6 bases each). The CDR3 spans 17 residues. Trimming pared 8 bases from V and 0 bases from J, leaving 17 bases between. Germline CDR1 SEHNR, CDR2 FQNEAQ (reference sequence). The CDR3 reads CASEGGSVSSGANVLTF. The CDR3 DNA follows: TGTGCCAGCGAAGGGGGGTCAGTGAGCTCTGGGGCCAACGTCCTGACTTTC.